This TCR beta chain is from a study of technical replicates of blood from a few donors. Looked up from germline, CDR1 is MNHEY and CDR2 is SMNVEV (reference sequence). Deletions cut 4 bases from V and 6 bases from J, with 13 bases between. The CDR3 extends over 13 amino acids. Sequencing was performed with immunoSEQ multiplex PCR; in TCRdb, only in-frame clones are kept and a portion is missing. The sample lists some 76,000 clones, around 94% occurring once. The sample was T cells isolated from PBMCs. This TCR was sampled from a human donor in good health. This sequence joins TRBV27 and TRBJ2-7; perhaps TRBD1 as D (5 bases). DNA for the CDR3: TGTGCCAGCAGTTCCCGACAGCTAACCGAGCAGTACTTC. It encodes CASSSRQLTEQYF.